The 13 T cell receptor beta chains in this list originate from one sample, sequenced in a study of T cells in Graves' hyperthyroidism and ophthalmopathy (dated by TCRdb to about 2019). Preparation of the library involved multiplex PCR. Instrument on record: Illumina HiSeq 2000. The TCR beta CDR3 regions were amplified from RNA transcripts. For the first round of RT-PCR on the TCR CDR3, the HTBI primer set was used together with the Qiagen OneStep RT-PCR kit. TCRdb reworked the public reads: Q25 trimming with fastp, MiXCR clone assembly, productive beta chains retained. Each entry is one CDR3 protein sequence, shown with its most common DNA and genes. For this sample the table gives around 350,000 distinct CDR3 sequences, of which 15% to 18% were detected only once. The ten largest account for approximately 30% of the sample. The sample taken for sequencing was blood. These receptors originate from a woman younger than 35 with Graves' hyperthyroidism that later progressed to Graves' ophthalmopathy.

The chain carries TRBV7-2 and TRBJ2-5; no definite D call. The V end lost 2 bases, the J end lost 7 bases, and 14 bases lay between the germline ends. In germline, CDR1 is SGHTA, CDR2 FQGNSA. The CDR3 contains 14 residues. CDR3 in amino acids: CASSLSAPSGTQYF. The CDR3 DNA sequence: TGTGCCAGCAGCTTATCTGCCCCCTCGGGGACCCAGTACTTC.

V and J are TRBV5-6 and TRBJ1-1; D remains ambiguous. The V end lost 1 base, the J end lost 1 base, and 11 bases lay between the germline ends. The CDR3 spans 15 residues. From germline, CDR1 is SGHDT and CDR2 YYEEEE. In DNA form, the CDR3 reads TGTGCCAGCAGCTTGTCCCACGATGGGAACACTGAAGCTTTCTTT. Its translation is CASSLSHDGNTEAFF.

At least ten counts were recorded for this clonotype. The V call is TRBV7-8, the J call TRBJ1-5; 8 nucleotides align to TRBD1. Germline trimming cut 6 bases from V and 4 bases from J; bases unmatched to any gene: 5. CDR3 length: 14 residues. CDR1 SGHVS and CDR2 FQNEAQ come from the germline V gene. The CDR3 reads CASSSGTGNQPQHF. The DNA for the CDR3 is TGTGCCAGCAGTTCCGGGACAGGTAATCAGCCCCAGCATTTT.

This clonotype was counted at least ten times. The chain joins TRBV12-3 or TRBV12-4 to TRBJ2-3, with TRBD2 identical over 9 bases. The CDR3 contains 18 residues. Unmatched junction bases numbered 13, after V lost 5 bases and J lost 1 base. In nucleotides, the CDR3 is TGTGCCAGCAGTCTCCGTGGTAGCGGGAGACTGGGCACAGATACGCAGTATTTT. Amino acids: CASSLRGSGRLGTDTQYF.

In its sample, this clonotype was seen many times. V and J are TRBV18 and TRBJ1-1; no reliable D call. The CDR3 is 14 residues long. Germline assignment: CDR1 KGHSH and CDR2 LQKENI. Trimming removed 0 bases at V and 0 bases at J, with 5 bases between. CDR3 DNA sequence: TGTGCCAGCTCACCACCAAACCTGAACACTGAAGCTTTCTTT. Residues: CASSPPNLNTEAFF.

This clonotype came up many times. The V gene is TRBV28, the J gene TRBJ2-1; 8 bases align to TRBD1. Per germline, CDR1 MDHEN and CDR2 SYDVKM. V lost 10 bases and J lost 6; bases outside the gene matches: 14. The CDR3 extends over 15 amino acids. CDR3 bases: TGTGCCACGCTTGAGCAGGGGGCCGGGGGCAATGAGCAGTTCTTC. This codes for CATLEQGAGGNEQFF.

This clonotype turned up a few times. The chain recombines TRBV15 with TRBJ2-1, with a possible D match to TRBD2 (5 bases). This CDR3 region has 14 residues. Germline values: CDR1 LNHNV, CDR2 YYDKDF (reference sequence). The germline V and J ends were trimmed by 5 bases and 4 bases, with 12 bases remaining between them. CDR3 amino acids: CATSGPRGYNEQFF. The CDR3 nucleotides read TGTGCCACCAGCGGGCCCCGGGGATACAATGAGCAGTTCTTC.

The rearrangement uses TRBV3-1 and TRBJ2-2; D is unresolved. The CDR3 is 18 residues long. The V gene lost 3 bases and the J gene lost 4 bases, with 21 bases spanning the gap. Germline-derived CDR1 and CDR2 are LGHDT and YNNKEL (reference sequence). As DNA, the CDR3 is TGTGCCAGCAGCCAGGACCCAGCGAGATGGGAAAGCACCGGGGAGCTGTTTTTT. This encodes CASSQDPARWESTGELFF.

This clonotype was counted many times. The gene calls are TRBV27 and TRBJ1-5, with D perhaps matching TRBD1 (5 bases). Germline lookup yields CDR1 MNHEY and CDR2 SMNVEV (reference sequence). Trimming stripped 2 bases from V and 0 bases from J, with 11 bases between. This CDR3 contains 16 residues. The CDR3 bases are TGTGCCAGCAGTTTACTGGGGGGTTTTAGCAATCAGCCCCAGCATTTT. This codes for CASSLLGGFSNQPQHF.

The table lists this clonotype with many counts. The chain links TRBV13 to TRBJ2-7; possibly TRBD2 for D (5 bases). V gave up 5 bases and J gave up 5 bases, with 19 bases separating them. Germline-derived CDR1 and CDR2 are PRHDT and FYEKMQ (reference sequence). This CDR3 is 15 amino acids long. The CDR3 sequence: CASSPKAGDIHEQYF. The DNA of the CDR3 is TGTGCCAGCAGCCCCAAGGCCGGGGATATACACGAGCAGTACTTC.

This clonotype was found many times. For the CDR3, the DNA is TGTGCCAGCAGAGGATTACCGAGGACTGAAGCTTTCTTT. It codes for CASRGLPRTEAFF. V gene TRBV2 combines with J gene TRBJ1-1; D remains unclear. This CDR3 has 13 residues. CDR1 is SNHLY, CDR2 FYNNEI, per germline. V dropped 6 bases and J dropped 5 bases, with 13 bases sitting between them.

This clonotype was detected a few times. J is TRBJ1-2 and V is TRBV9, with D perhaps TRBD1 (5 bases). This CDR3 contains 13 residues. V was shortened by 3 bases and J by 1 base, with 7 bases between the two germline ends. Germline loops: CDR1 SGDLS, CDR2 YYNGEE. CDR3 nucleotides: TGTGCCAGCAGCGGACAGAATAACTATGGCTACACCTTC. It translates to CASSGQNNYGYTF.

This clonotype was counted at least ten times. The chain combines TRBV28 with TRBJ2-7; 8 nucleotides agree with TRBD1. V lost 6 bases, J lost 5 bases, and 6 bases stayed unmatched. Germline lookup yields CDR1 MDHEN and CDR2 SYDVKM. This CDR3 has 13 amino acids. The CDR3: CASRSPGGNEQYF. Here the CDR3 DNA reads TGTGCCAGCAGGTCTCCAGGGGGCAACGAGCAGTACTTC.